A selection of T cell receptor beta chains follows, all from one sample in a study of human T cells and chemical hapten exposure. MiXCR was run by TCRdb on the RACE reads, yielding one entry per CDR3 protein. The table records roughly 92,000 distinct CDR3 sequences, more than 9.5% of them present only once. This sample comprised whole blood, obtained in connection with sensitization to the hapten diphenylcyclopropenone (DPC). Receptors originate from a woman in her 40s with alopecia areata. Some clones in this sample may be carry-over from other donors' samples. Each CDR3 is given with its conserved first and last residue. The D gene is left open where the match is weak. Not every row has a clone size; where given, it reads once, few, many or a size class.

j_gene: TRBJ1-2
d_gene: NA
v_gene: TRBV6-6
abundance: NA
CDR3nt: TGTGCCAGCAGTTATTCCGGGGCCCTCTATGGCTACACCTTC
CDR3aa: CASSYSGALYGYTF

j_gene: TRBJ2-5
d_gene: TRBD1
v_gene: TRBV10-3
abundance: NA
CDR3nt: TGTGCCATCAGCTGGACAGGGGTCGACGAGACCCAGTACTTC
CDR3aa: CAISWTGVDETQYF

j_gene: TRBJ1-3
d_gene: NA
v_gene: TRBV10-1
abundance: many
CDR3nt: TGCGCCAGCAGTGAAGATAGCTCTGGAAACACCATATATTTT
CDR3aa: CASSEDSSGNTIYF

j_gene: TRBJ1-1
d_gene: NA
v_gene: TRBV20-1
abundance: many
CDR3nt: TGCAGTGCTAGTGAAGGGGCACCTTGGCCTGAAGCTTTCTTT
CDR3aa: CSASEGAPWPEAFF

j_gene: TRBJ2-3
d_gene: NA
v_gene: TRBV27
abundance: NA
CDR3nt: TGTGCCAGCACCACCAGACGCACAGATACGCAGTATTTT
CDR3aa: CASTTRRTDTQYF

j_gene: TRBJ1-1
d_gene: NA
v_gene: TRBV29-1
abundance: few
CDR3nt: TGCAGCGTTGGGACTCCAGGGGTGACTGAAGCTTTCTTT
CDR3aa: CSVGTPGVTEAFF

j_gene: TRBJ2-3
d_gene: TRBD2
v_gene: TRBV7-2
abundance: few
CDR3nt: TGTGCCAGCAGCTTTAGGGCGGGAGGTTCCACAGATACGCAGTATTTT
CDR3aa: CASSFRAGGSTDTQYF

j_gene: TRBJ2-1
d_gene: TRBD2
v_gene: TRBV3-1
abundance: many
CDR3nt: TGTGCCAGCAGCCGTTTGGGACTAGCGGGAGGAAATGAGCAGTTCTTC
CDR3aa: CASSRLGLAGGNEQFF

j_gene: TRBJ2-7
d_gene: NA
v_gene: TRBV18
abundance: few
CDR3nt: TGTGCCAGCTTCCAGGGGATTAGCTCCTACGAGCAGTACTTC
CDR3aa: CASFQGISSYEQYF

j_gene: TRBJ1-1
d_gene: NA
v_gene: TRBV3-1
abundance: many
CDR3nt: TGTGCCAGCAGCCTCCCAGAGGGGAACACTGAAGCTTTCTTT
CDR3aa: CASSLPEGNTEAFF

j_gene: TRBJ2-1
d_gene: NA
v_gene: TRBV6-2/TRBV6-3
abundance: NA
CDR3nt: TGTGCCAGCAGTTACTTTGCTAGAGAGCAGTTCTTC
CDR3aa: CASSYFAREQFF

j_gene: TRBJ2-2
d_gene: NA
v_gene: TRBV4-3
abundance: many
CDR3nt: TGCGCCAGCAGCCAAGAATGGGGGACCACCGGGGAGCTGTTTTTT
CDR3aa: CASSQEWGTTGELFF

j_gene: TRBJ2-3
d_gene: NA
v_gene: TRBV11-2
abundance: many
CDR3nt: TGTGCCAGCAGCGCTCACCATCGATTGCAGATGGGGCCAGATACGCAGTATTTT
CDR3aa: CASSAHHRLQMGPDTQYF

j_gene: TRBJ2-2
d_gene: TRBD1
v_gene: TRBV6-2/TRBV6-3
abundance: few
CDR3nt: TGTGCCAGCGGCAGGACAGGGGCCAACACCGGGGAGCTGTTTTTT
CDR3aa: CASGRTGANTGELFF

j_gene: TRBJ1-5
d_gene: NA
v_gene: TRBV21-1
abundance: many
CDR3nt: TGTGCCAGCAGGCTAGGGGGCTTCAGCAATCAGCCCCAGCATTTT
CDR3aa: CASRLGGFSNQPQHF

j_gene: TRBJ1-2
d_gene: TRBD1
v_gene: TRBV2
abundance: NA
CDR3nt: TGTGCCAGCACCTGGGGCAAGACAGGGGTCTCCTATGGCTACACCTTC
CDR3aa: CASTWGKTGVSYGYTF

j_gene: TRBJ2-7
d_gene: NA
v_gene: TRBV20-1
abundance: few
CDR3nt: TGCAGTGCTAGAGACCCCCGGGTGGGGCTCAACGAGCAGTACTTC
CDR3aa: CSARDPRVGLNEQYF

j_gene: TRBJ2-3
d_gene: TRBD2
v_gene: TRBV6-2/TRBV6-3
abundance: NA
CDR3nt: TGTGCCAGCAGTTACGGCCTAGCGGGAGCACCAGATACGCAGTATTTT
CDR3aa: CASSYGLAGAPDTQYF

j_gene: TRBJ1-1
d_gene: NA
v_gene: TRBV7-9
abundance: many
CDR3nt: TGTGCCAGCAGGGATGAGAACACTGAAGCTTTCTTT
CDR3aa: CASRDENTEAFF

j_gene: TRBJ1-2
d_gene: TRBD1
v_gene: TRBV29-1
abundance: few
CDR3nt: TGCAGCGACGGTGACAGGGGTAGGGATGGCTACACCTTC
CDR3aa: CSDGDRGRDGYTF

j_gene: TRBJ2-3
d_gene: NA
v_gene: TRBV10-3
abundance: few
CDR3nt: TGTGCCATCAGTGATTTAGTAGCGCCGACCCAGGGAGATACGCAGTATTTT
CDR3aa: CAISDLVAPTQGDTQYF

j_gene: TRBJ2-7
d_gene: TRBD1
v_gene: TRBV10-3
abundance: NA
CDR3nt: TGTGCCAGCTGGACAGGGGCCTACGAGCAGTACTTC
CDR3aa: CASWTGAYEQYF

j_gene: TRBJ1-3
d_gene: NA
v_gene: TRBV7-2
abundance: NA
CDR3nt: TGTGCCAGCAGCTCCCGGGGGTCTGGAAACACCATATATTTT
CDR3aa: CASSSRGSGNTIYF

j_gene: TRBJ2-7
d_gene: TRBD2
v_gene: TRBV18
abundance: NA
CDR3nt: TGTGCCAGCCACCGGGGAGGGAGGACCCCCTTCGAGCAGTACTTC
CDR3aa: CASHRGGRTPFEQYF

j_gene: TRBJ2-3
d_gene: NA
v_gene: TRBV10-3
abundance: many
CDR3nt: TGTGCCATCAGTGGGTACAGGGATAATACGCAGTATTTT
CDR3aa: CAISGYRDNTQYF

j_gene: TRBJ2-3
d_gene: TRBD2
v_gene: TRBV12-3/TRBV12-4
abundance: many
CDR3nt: TGTGCCAGCAGTCGACTAGCCACGAGGACAGATACGCAGTATTTT
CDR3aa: CASSRLATRTDTQYF

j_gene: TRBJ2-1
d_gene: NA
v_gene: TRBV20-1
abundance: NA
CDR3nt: TGCAGTGCTAGTAGGAGAAATGAGCAGTTCTTC
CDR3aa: CSASRRNEQFF

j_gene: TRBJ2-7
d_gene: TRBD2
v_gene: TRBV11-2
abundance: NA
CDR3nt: TGTGCCAGCAGCTCCAAGACTAGCGGGAGCCCCGAGCAGTACTTC
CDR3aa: CASSSKTSGSPEQYF

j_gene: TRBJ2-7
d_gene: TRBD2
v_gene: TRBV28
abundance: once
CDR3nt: TGTGCCACCCTCTGGACAGGCGGACTAGCGGGAGGCCCCTACGAGCAGTACTTC
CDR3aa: CATLWTGGLAGGPYEQYF

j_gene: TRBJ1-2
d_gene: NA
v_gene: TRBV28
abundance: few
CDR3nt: TGTGCCAGCAGTTTTTCCAGGAACTATGGCTACACCTTC
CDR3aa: CASSFSRNYGYTF

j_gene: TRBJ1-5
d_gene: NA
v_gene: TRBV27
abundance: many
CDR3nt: TGTGCCAGCAGTTCCAGAGGGGAATTCGGCAATCAGCCCCAGCATTTT
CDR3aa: CASSSRGEFGNQPQHF

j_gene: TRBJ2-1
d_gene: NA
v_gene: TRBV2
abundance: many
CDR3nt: TGTGCCAGCAGAGGGGGGGAAGCTGAGCAGTTCTTC
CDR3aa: CASRGGEAEQFF

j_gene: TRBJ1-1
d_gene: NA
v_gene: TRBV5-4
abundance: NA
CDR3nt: TGTGCCAGCAGCATGGACCTTAGGACTGAAGCTTTCTTT
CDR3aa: CASSMDLRTEAFF

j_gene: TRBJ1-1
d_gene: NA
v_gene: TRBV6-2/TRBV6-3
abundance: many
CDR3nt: TGTGCCAGCAGTTACCGGGGGAACACTGAAGCTTTCTTT
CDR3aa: CASSYRGNTEAFF

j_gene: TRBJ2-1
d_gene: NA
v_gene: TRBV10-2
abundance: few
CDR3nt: TGCGCCAGCATGGGGCAGGGTGCCCCGCAGTTCTTC
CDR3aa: CASMGQGAPQFF

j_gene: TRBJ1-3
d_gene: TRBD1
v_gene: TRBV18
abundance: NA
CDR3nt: TGTGCCAGCTCACCGCTAGGGACAGGAACTGACTCTGGAAACACCATATATTTT
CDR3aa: CASSPLGTGTDSGNTIYF

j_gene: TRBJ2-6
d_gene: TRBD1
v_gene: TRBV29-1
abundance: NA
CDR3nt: TGCAGCGTAGACGACAGGGCTGGGGCCAACGTCCTGACTTTC
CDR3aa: CSVDDRAGANVLTF

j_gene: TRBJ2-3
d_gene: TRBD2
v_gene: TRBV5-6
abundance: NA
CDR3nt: TGTGCCAGCCTACGGATAGCGGGGGGGCGTAGAGATACGCAGTATTTT
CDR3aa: CASLRIAGGRRDTQYF

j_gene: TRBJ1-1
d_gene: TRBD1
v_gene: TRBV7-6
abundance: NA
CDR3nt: TGTGCCAGCAGCTTAAGAGCCAGGGGGCGTGAGAACACTGAAGCTTTCTTT
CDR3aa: CASSLRARGRENTEAFF

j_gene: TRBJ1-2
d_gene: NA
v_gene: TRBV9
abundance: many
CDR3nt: TGTGCCAGCAGCGTAGGCGACAGTAACTATGGCTACACCTTC
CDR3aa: CASSVGDSNYGYTF

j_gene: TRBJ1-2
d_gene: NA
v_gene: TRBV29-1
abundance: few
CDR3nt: TGCAGCGTAGTGGACAGTACCCCACCCTATGGCTACACCTTC
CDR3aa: CSVVDSTPPYGYTF

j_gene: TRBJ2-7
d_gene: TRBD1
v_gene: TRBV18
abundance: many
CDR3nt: TGTGCCAGCTCACCAGACAGGGGGACCGAGCAGTACTTC
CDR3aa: CASSPDRGTEQYF

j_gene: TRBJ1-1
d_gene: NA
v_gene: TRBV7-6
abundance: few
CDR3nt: TGTGCCAGCAGTCTTGGCGGACCCCGCGACACTGAAGCTTTCTTT
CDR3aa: CASSLGGPRDTEAFF

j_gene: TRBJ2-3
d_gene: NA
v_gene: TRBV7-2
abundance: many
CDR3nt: TGTGCCAGCAGCCAGGGGGGGAGAGGGGCCACAGATACGCAGTATTTT
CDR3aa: CASSQGGRGATDTQYF

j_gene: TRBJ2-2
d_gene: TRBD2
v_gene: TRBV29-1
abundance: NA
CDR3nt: TGCAGCGTGTCGGGACTAGCGGGGCCCACCGGGGAGCTGTTTTTT
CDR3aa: CSVSGLAGPTGELFF

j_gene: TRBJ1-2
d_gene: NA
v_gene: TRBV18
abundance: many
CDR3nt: TGTGCCAGCTCACCACCGGACAGAGTATATGGCTACACCTTC
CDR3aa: CASSPPDRVYGYTF

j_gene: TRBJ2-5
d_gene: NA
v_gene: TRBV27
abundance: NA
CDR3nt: TGTGCCAGCAGTTGGGCAGGGGAAGAGACCCAGTACTTC
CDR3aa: CASSWAGEETQYF

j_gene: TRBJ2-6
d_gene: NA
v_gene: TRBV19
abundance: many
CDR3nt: TGTGCCAGTAGTATCTTTACAGGGCCCGGGGCCAACGTCCTGACTTTC
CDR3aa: CASSIFTGPGANVLTF

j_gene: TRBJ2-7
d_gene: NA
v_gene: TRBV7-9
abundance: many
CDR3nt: TGTGCCAGCAGCTTGGGAGGAGCATCCTACGAGCAGTACTTC
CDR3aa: CASSLGGASYEQYF

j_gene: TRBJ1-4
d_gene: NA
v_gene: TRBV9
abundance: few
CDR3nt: TGTGCCAGCAGCGTAGGACCCGGCGGGCTGCAGGCTAATGAAAAACTGTTTTTT
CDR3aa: CASSVGPGGLQANEKLFF